This T cell receptor (beta chain) stems from a study of blood T cells in healthy people across ages. Findings and caveats of the study: One million T cells yielded diversity estimates that were considered underestimates.

Germline CDR1 is SGHTA and CDR2 is FQGTGA. This CDR3 contains 18 residues. Donation came from healthy Caucasian individuals in Russia who were aged roughly 6 to 95. Per-sample PBMC isolation yielded at least 6 million cells. With respect to this clonotype: Its cognate antigen is unknown.

A second PCR, run for about 7 to 11 cycles, used a sample-barcoded 5' primer plus a J-beta primer mix. Per-sample output comprised a minimum of 2.5 million paired-end reads containing CDR3. From the 5' RACE reads, TCRdb called clonotypes with MiXCR, one entry per CDR3 protein. This table holds hundreds of thousands of distinct CDR3 sequences, 56% found once. Sequenced: blood. This clonotype was sampled from a man between 35 and 55 years old in good health. The chain carries TRBV7-3 and TRBJ2-1; D may be TRBD2 (8 bases). The J call may be mistaken, given a closer DNA end match to TRBJ2-7. The CDR3 DNA is TGTGCCAGCAGCAGCTCAGGGGGAAGCGGGAGCCCCTACAATGAGCAGTACTTC. Translated, it gives CASSSSGGSGSPYNEQYF.